This TCR beta chain was obtained from a study of early T cells in non-severe SARS-CoV-2 infection. TCRdb fed the 5' RACE reads into MiXCR, producing one record per CDR3 protein. This repertoire shows about 54,000 distinct CDR3 sequences, 7.7% found once; its top ten account for over 9.5%. The length of the CDR3 is 13 residues. Germline values: CDR1 KGHDR, CDR2 SFDVKD. V gave up 12 bases and J gave up 5 bases; unmatched junction bases: 8. The sample consisted of whole blood, taken at baseline. The chain carries TRBV24-1 and TRBJ2-2; 7 bases map to TRBD1. The receptor was isolated from an adult who was a healthcare worker with PCR-confirmed SARS-CoV-2 infection or an uninfected control (not recorded which). CDR3 in DNA: TGTGCCTCGAGGGGGCAGGGGACCGGGGAGCTGTTTTTT. Translated, it gives CASRGQGTGELFF.